The 29 T cell receptor beta chains below all came from one sample that was sequenced in a study of blood T cell repertoires in COVID-19. Sequencing used immunoSEQ multiplex PCR; TCRdb keeps in-frame clones, though not all of them. The sample yields about 670,000 clones, 85% to 90% seen once. Sequencing was done on a sample of peripheral blood. These TCRs come from a woman between 18 and 29 years old with acute or convalescent COVID-19.

This sequence joins TRBV3-1 (or the pseudogene TRBV3-2) and TRBJ2-7; D is possibly TRBD1 (7 bases). This CDR3 comprises 16 residues. V was cut by 4 bases and J by 4 bases, with 20 bases left in between. From germline, CDR1 is LGHDT and CDR2 YNNKEL (reference sequence). CDR3 protein: CASSRNTGEVLYEQYF. The CDR3 DNA reads as TGTGCCAGCAGCCGGAATACAGGGGAGGTTTTGTACGAGCAGTACTTC.

V and J are TRBV9 and TRBJ1-1; the match to TRBD1 covers 8 bases. Germline V gene lookup returns CDR1 SGDLS and CDR2 YYNGEE. The junction had 11 bases not matched to a gene; V was cut back by 4 bases and J by 3 bases. CDR3 length equals 16 residues. The CDR3 sequence: CASSPQTGAGDTEAFF. CDR3 in DNA: TGTGCCAGCAGCCCCCAGACAGGGGCTGGGGACACTGAAGCTTTCTTT.

The chain couples TRBV19 to TRBJ2-1, with D perhaps matching TRBD2 (7 bases). The germline CDR1 and CDR2 sequences are LNHDA and SQIVND (reference sequence). V lost 5 bases to trimming and J lost 8 bases, with 25 bases between them. This CDR3 is 17 amino acids long. Written as DNA, the CDR3 is TGTGCCAGTAGTGAGCCAGGGGATGGCACGGGAGGAGATGAGCAGTTCTTC. Its protein product is CASSEPGDGTGGDEQFF.

This clone occurred once. The chain links TRBV5-1 to TRBJ1-2, with D maybe TRBD1 (5 bases). V was cut by 4 bases and J by 3 bases, with 19 bases left in between. Germline CDR1 SGHRS, CDR2 YFSETQ. This CDR3 region has 16 residues. CDR3 DNA: TGCGCCAGCAGCGGTGGGACTCCGGGCGGGTACTATGGCTACACCTTC. Translating gives CASSGGTPGGYYGYTF. The variable domain in full, completed from reference TRBV5-1 and TRBJ1-2, reads KAGVTQTPRYLIKTRGQQVTLSCSPISGHRSVSWYQQTPGQGLQFLFEYFSETQRNKGNFPGRFSGRQFSNSRSEMNVSTLELGDSALYLCASSGGTPGGYYGYTFGSGTRLTVV.

This clone appeared once. V and J are TRBV7-3 and TRBJ1-1, with TRBD1 identical over 7 bases. This CDR3 is built from 13 residues. V shed 5 bases, J shed 7 bases, and the junction held 7 bases outside the gene matches. Germline V CDR1 and CDR2: SGHTA, FQGTGA. The CDR3 spells CASSRGGQVEAFF. The CDR3 bases are TGTGCCAGCAGCAGAGGAGGACAGGTTGAAGCTTTCTTT.

The rearrangement links TRBV5-1 to TRBJ1-2, with D possibly TRBD1 on 6 matching bases. The CDR3 runs to 12 residues. V was pared by 4 bases and J by 6 bases, with 10 bases between. In germline, CDR1 is SGHRS, CDR2 YFSETQ. As DNA, the CDR3 is TGCGCCAGCAGCACTGGACAGCATGGCTACACCTTC. It encodes CASSTGQHGYTF.

V usage is TRBV4-3 and J usage is TRBJ2-7; TRBD2 matches 13 bases. V gave up 6 bases and J gave up 2 bases; unmatched junction bases: 7. Germline V lookup: CDR1 LGHNA, CDR2 YSLEER. The CDR3 is made up of 16 amino acids. CDR3 sequence (DNA): TGCGCCAGCAGTCCGGGACTAGCGGGGTTCACCTACGAGCAGTACTTC. Translated: CASSPGLAGFTYEQYF.

J is TRBJ1-1 and V is TRBV6-5; tentative D call: TRBD1 (5 bases). Trimming pared 5 bases from V and 1 base from J, leaving 14 bases between. Germline V gene data show CDR1 as MNHEY and CDR2 as SVGAGI. The CDR3 runs 15 residues. As DNA, the CDR3 is TGTGCCAGCAGTCCTATACTGGGGGGGAACACTGAAGCTTTCTTT. Translated, it gives CASSPILGGNTEAFF.

The rearrangement joins TRBV29-1 to TRBJ2-7, with 10 bases aligning to TRBD1. Unmatched junction bases numbered 10, after V lost 7 bases and J lost 7 bases. The CDR3 covers 13 residues. Germline V gene data show CDR1 as SQVTM and CDR2 as ANQGSEA. The CDR3 region is CSGQGQGTREQYF. The CDR3 DNA is TGCAGCGGGCAGGGACAGGGGACTAGGGAGCAGTACTTC.

The chain has TRBV4-1 and TRBJ1-2; TRBD1 might be the D (5 bases). This CDR3 has 16 residues. V was trimmed by 1 base and J by 0 bases, leaving 12 bases between them. CDR1 is MGHRA, CDR2 YSYEKL, per germline. CDR3 in DNA: TGCGCCAGCAGCCAAGGTACAGGCGCAGCTAACTATGGCTACACCTTC. Protein: CASSQGTGAANYGYTF.

The chain joins TRBV7-6 to TRBJ2-7; tentatively, D is TRBD1 (6 bases). Per the germline V gene, CDR1 is SGHVS and CDR2 is FNYEAQ. The CDR3 is made up of 13 amino acids. Trimming stripped 0 bases from V and 5 bases from J, with 8 bases between. CDR3 nucleotide sequence: TGTGCCAGCAGCTTAGCACAGGGTAACGAGCAGTACTTC. It is translated as CASSLAQGNEQYF.

The rearrangement links TRBV13 to TRBJ1-1, with a possible D match to TRBD1 (6 bases). The CDR3 loop spans 18 amino acids. Trimming took 4 bases from V and 0 from J, leaving 21 bases between them. Germline CDR1 PRHDT, CDR2 FYEKMQ (reference sequence). For the CDR3, the DNA is TGTGCCAGCAGCTCAAATCAGGGGATTTATCGTATGAACACTGAAGCTTTCTTT. It is translated as CASSSNQGIYRMNTEAFF. Variable domain in full (rest from reference TRBV13 and TRBJ1-1): AAGVIQSPRHLIKEKRETATLKCYPIPRHDTVYWYQQGPGQDPQFLISFYEKMQSDKGSIPDRFSAQQFSDYHSELNMSSLELGDSALYFCASSSNQGIYRMNTEAFFGQGTRLTVV.

CDR3 residues: CASSPSAGSGTEAFF. DNA of the CDR3: TGCGCCAGCAGCCCGTCAGCGGGGAGCGGCACTGAAGCTTTCTTT. V usage is TRBV4-3 and J usage is TRBJ1-1; no definite D call. Germline V gene lookup returns CDR1 LGHNA and CDR2 YSLEER. Trimming cost V 4 bases and J 4 bases, with 16 bases left between them. The CDR3 consists of 15 residues.

CDR3: CASTATAGPYNEQFF. The CDR3 DNA is TGTGCCAGCACCGCAACCGCGGGGCCCTACAATGAGCAGTTCTTC. The chain links TRBV5-4 to TRBJ2-1, with a weak D call TRBD2 (6 bases). V was cut by 6 bases and J by 2 bases, with 15 bases left in between. CDR3 length equals 15 residues. Germline V lookup: CDR1 SGHNT, CDR2 YYREEE (reference sequence).

This rearrangement joins TRBV18 to TRBJ1-6; D is unclear. The germline V and J ends were trimmed by 4 bases and 8 bases, with 9 bases remaining between them. Germline lookup yields CDR1 KGHSH and CDR2 LQKENI. The CDR3 contains 13 residues. Written as DNA, the CDR3 is TGTGCCAGCTCACTGAGTACCGATTCACCCCTCCACTTT. Translation: CASSLSTDSPLHF. The full variable domain, its missing parts supplied by reference TRBV18 and TRBJ1-6, is NAGVMQNPRHLVRRRGQEARLRCSPMKGHSHVYWYRQLPEEGLKFMVYLQKENIIDESGMPKERFSAEFPKEGPSILRIQQVVRGDSAAYFCASSLSTDSPLHFGNGTRLTVT.

The V gene is TRBV9, the J gene TRBJ1-1; D gene uncertain. The CDR3 has 13 amino acids. The germline V gene encodes CDR1 SGDLS and CDR2 YYNGEE. Trimming removed 0 bases at V and 3 bases at J, with 6 bases between. CDR3 nucleotides: TGTGCCAGCAGCGTAGACTTCTACACTGAAGCTTTCTTT. Its translation: CASSVDFYTEAFF.

V gene TRBV6-5 combines with J gene TRBJ1-2; 7 bases fit TRBD1. CDR1 and CDR2 from the germline V gene are MNHEY and SVGAGI. Trimming cost V 6 bases and J 2 bases; bases outside gene matches: 6. The CDR3 has 14 amino acids. The CDR3 DNA reads TGTGCCAGCAGACCCGGGACAGCGAACTATGGCTACACCTTC. Its protein is CASRPGTANYGYTF.

This chain connects TRBV2 to TRBJ2-6; 7 bases are shared with TRBD1. The CDR3 sequence is 15 residues long. The germline gives CDR1 SNHLY, CDR2 FYNNEI. Losses at the gene ends were 6 bases for V and 0 bases for J; bases not matched to a gene: 2. The CDR3 DNA reads TGTGCCAGCAGATACAGGGGCTCTGGGGCCAACGTCCTGACTTTC. This translates into CASRYRGSGANVLTF.

This CDR3 is CAIEELRTKNIQYF. In DNA, the CDR3 is TGTGCCATCGAGGAACTACGGACCAAAAACATTCAGTACTTC. V and J are TRBV10-3 and TRBJ2-4; D call uncertain. The V end was cut by 8 bases, the J end by 2 bases, with 13 bases between. The CDR3 is 14 amino acids. The germline V gene encodes CDR1 ENHRY and CDR2 SYGVKD.

The chain has TRBV6-5 and TRBJ2-7; D perhaps matches TRBD2 (6 bases). V was clipped by 6 bases and J by 3 bases, with 18 bases between them. Per germline, CDR1 MNHEY and CDR2 SVGAGI. The CDR3 sequence is 15 residues long. The CDR3 sequence is CASRRGGEVVYEQYF. For the CDR3, the DNA is TGTGCCAGCAGGAGGGGAGGTGAGGTGGTCTACGAGCAGTACTTC.

The V call is TRBV28, the J call TRBJ1-2, with a weak D call TRBD1 (6 bases). The length of the CDR3 is 15 residues. Trimming took 6 bases from V and 5 from J, leaving 19 bases between them. Germline lookup yields CDR1 MDHEN and CDR2 SYDVKM. CDR3 sequence reads: CASSLTGFSLYGYTF. For the CDR3, the DNA is TGTGCCAGCAGCCTAACAGGGTTTTCCCTATATGGCTACACCTTC.

CDR3 sequence (DNA): TGTGCCACCAGTGACCCCAGACAGGGGGAACAGCCCCAGCATTTT. Protein: CATSDPRQGEQPQHF. The chain carries TRBV24-1 and TRBJ1-5, with 9 bases aligning to TRBD1. This CDR3 has 15 residues. J lost 7 bases, V lost 4 bases, and 7 bases had no gene match. Per germline, CDR1 KGHDR and CDR2 SFDVKD.

The V gene is TRBV7-9, the J gene TRBJ2-6, with D tentatively TRBD1 (6 bases). Germline V CDR1 and CDR2: SEHNR, FQNEAQ (reference sequence). The CDR3 covers 19 residues. V gave up 0 bases and J gave up 3 bases, with 18 bases separating them. CDR3 DNA: TGTGCCAGCAGCTTAGCGGGACAAGGAAGGGAAAATGGGGCCAACGTCCTGACTTTC. It codes for CASSLAGQGRENGANVLTF.

The chain recombines TRBV6-5 with TRBJ2-7; a possible D gene is TRBD2 (5 bases). Trimming took off 8 bases at V and 1 base at J, with 18 bases between the two ends. This CDR3 has 15 amino acids. Germline CDR1 reads MNHEY; CDR2 reads SVGAGI. The CDR3 DNA reads as TGTGCCAGCCTGTATTACCGGGGTCTATCCTACGAGCAGTACTTC. It specifies CASLYYRGLSYEQYF.

The chain uses TRBV30 and TRBJ1-1; D is ambiguous. Germline CDR1 reads GTSNPN; CDR2 reads SVGIG (reference sequence). Between the trimmed V and J ends, which lost 0 bases and 2 bases, there was a span of 7 bases. CDR3 length: 13 residues. For the CDR3, the DNA is TGTGCCTGGAGTGTACGAGAAAACACTGAAGCTTTCTTT. Amino acid sequence: CAWSVRENTEAFF.

J is TRBJ2-2 and V is TRBV2, with TRBD2 matching over 9 bases. The CDR3 length is 15 residues. Germline values: CDR1 SNHLY, CDR2 FYNNEI. With 11 bases clipped from V and 3 bases from J, the junction kept 10 bases outside the gene matches. The DNA for the CDR3 is TGTGCCGCAATCTCTGCGGGGGGGCACACCGGGGAGCTGTTTTTT. It translates to CAAISAGGHTGELFF. Based on the CDR3 plus reference TRBV2 and TRBJ2-2, the full variable domain is EPEVTQTPSHQVTQMGQEVILRCVPISNHLYFYWYRQILGQKVEFLVSFYNNEISEKSEIFDDQFSVERPDGSNFTLKIRSTKLEDSAMYFCAAISAGGHTGELFFGEGSRLTVL.

This rearrangement joins TRBV27 to TRBJ2-7, with D possibly TRBD1 on 5 matching bases. Trimming took 6 bases from V and 1 from J, leaving 10 bases between them. CDR1 and CDR2 from the germline V gene are MNHEY and SMNVEV (reference sequence). The CDR3 contains 13 residues. CDR3: CASRGAGSYEQYF. In DNA form, the CDR3 reads TGTGCCAGCAGAGGGGCAGGGTCCTACGAGCAGTACTTC.

The rearrangement links TRBV4-1 to TRBJ1-1, with D perhaps TRBD1 (6 bases). Trimming took 3 bases from V and 0 from J, leaving 11 bases between them. CDR3 length: 15 amino acids. Germline V gives CDR1 MGHRA, CDR2 YSYEKL. As DNA, the CDR3 is TGCGCCAGCAGCCAGCTACAGGGTTTGAACACTGAAGCTTTCTTT. This translates into CASSQLQGLNTEAFF.

The rearrangement links TRBV2 to TRBJ1-2, with TRBD1 as a possible D gene (6 bases). The CDR3 covers 13 residues. Germline loops: CDR1 SNHLY, CDR2 FYNNEI. Trimming left V 4 bases short and J 5 bases short, with 11 bases between. The CDR3: CASSGQGPYGYTF. CDR3 DNA sequence: TGTGCCAGCAGTGGCCAGGGGCCTTATGGCTACACCTTC.